The 21 T cell receptor beta chains reported below all come from one sample, sequenced in a study of shared clonotypes between healthy human individuals. Data came from immunoSEQ multiplex PCR; TCRdb stores just in-frame clones and leaves some out. The sample consists of approximately 330,000 clones, around four fifths of them appearing once. The sequencing input was memory CD4+ T cells sorted from blood. Subset specified: CD45RA-negative fraction. The origin of the receptors is a man aged 25 to 45 in good health.

The genes are TRBV5-5 and TRBJ2-2, with TRBD2 matching 8 bases. After removal of 4 bases from V and 4 bases from J, the junction contained 3 bases not matched to a gene. This CDR3 is 14 amino acids long. Germline assignment: CDR1 SGHKS and CDR2 YYEKEE (reference sequence). The CDR3 nucleotides are TGTGCCAGCAGCCTAGCGGGTCCCACCGGGGAGCTGTTTTTT. Amino acid sequence: CASSLAGPTGELFF.

The V and J genes are TRBV19 and TRBJ2-7; D gene unclear. CDR1 and CDR2 (germline): LNHDA, SQIVND (reference sequence). The CDR3 spans 13 residues. V was cut by 9 bases and J by 0 bases, with 12 bases left in between. The CDR3 reads CASNVGPSYEQYF. The CDR3 DNA reads TGTGCCAGCAATGTCGGACCCTCCTACGAGCAGTACTTC.

This clone was picked up one time. This rearrangement joins TRBV5-1 to TRBJ2-1; 8 bases align to TRBD1. This CDR3 is built from 15 residues. Germline loops: CDR1 SGHRS, CDR2 YFSETQ. Unmatched junction bases numbered 13, after V lost 6 bases and J lost 8 bases. The CDR3 loop is CASTKVDRGYDEQFF. The CDR3, as DNA: TGCGCCAGCACCAAAGTTGACAGGGGATATGATGAGCAGTTCTTC.

This clone came up a few times. The chain couples TRBV19 to TRBJ2-1; no clear D gene. Trimming took 1 base from V and 10 from J, leaving 11 bases between them. Germline V gives CDR1 LNHDA, CDR2 SQIVND (reference sequence). CDR3 size: 13 residues. The CDR3 reads CASSIGVMGEQFF. CDR3 DNA: TGTGCCAGTAGTATAGGAGTAATGGGCGAGCAGTTCTTC.

The chain joins TRBV29-1 to TRBJ2-1; 8 bases fit TRBD1. There are 11 residues in the CDR3. The germline gives CDR1 SQVTM, CDR2 ANQGSEA. J lost 5 bases, V lost 7 bases, and 1 base had no gene match. CDR3 coding DNA: TGCAGCGGGGGACAGGACAATGAGCAGTTCTTC. Translating it yields CSGGQDNEQFF.

This clone is a singleton in its sample. As DNA, the CDR3 is TGTGCCAGCAGTTCTTCAGCGGGACTAGCGGTGAAAGAGACCCAGTACTTC. Its translation is CASSSSAGLAVKETQYF. The V gene is TRBV28, the J gene TRBJ2-5; 11 nucleotides align to TRBD2. Looked up from germline, CDR1 is MDHEN and CDR2 is SYDVKM. The CDR3 spans 17 residues. V shed 4 bases, J shed 3 bases, and the junction held 10 bases outside the gene matches.

This clone was picked up one time. The V gene is TRBV23-1, the J gene TRBJ2-6; perhaps TRBD1 as D (5 bases). TRBV23-1 is identified as an open reading frame with a role that is uncertain. V dropped 1 base and J dropped 0 bases, with 10 bases sitting between them. The CDR3 is 17 residues long. The CDR3 here is CASSQYRPNSGANVLTF. In DNA form, the CDR3 reads TGCGCCAGCAGTCAATACAGGCCCAACTCTGGGGCCAACGTCCTGACTTTC.

V and J are TRBV19 and TRBJ2-3; D could derive from TRBD1 or TRBD2 (7 bases each). Germline V gene data show CDR1 as LNHDA and CDR2 as SQIVND (reference sequence). The CDR3 spans 14 residues. V dropped 4 bases and J dropped 4 bases, with 12 bases sitting between them. In DNA form, the CDR3 reads TGTGCCAGTAGTACGACAGGGAGGGCAGATACGCAGTATTTT. This codes for CASSTTGRADTQYF.

The rearrangement uses TRBV7-3 and TRBJ2-1; 14 bases line up with TRBD2. The germline V gene encodes CDR1 SGHTA and CDR2 FQGTGA. J lost 9 bases, V lost 0 bases, and 10 bases had no gene match. The CDR3 length is 18 residues. CDR3 loop: CASSLTPPGTSGSTEQFF. CDR3 sequence (DNA): TGTGCCAGCAGCTTAACCCCCCCCGGGACTAGCGGGAGTACTGAGCAGTTCTTC.

The chain combines TRBV7-2 with TRBJ2-1, with D perhaps TRBD2 (5 bases). Deletions cut 5 bases from V and 9 bases from J, with 23 bases between. The CDR3 runs 16 residues. Looked up from germline, CDR1 is SGHTA and CDR2 is FQGNSA. CDR3 sequence reads: CASSPRRTGSWGEQFF. The CDR3 region has the DNA TGTGCCAGCAGCCCAAGGCGGACTGGGAGTTGGGGTGAGCAGTTCTTC. The whole variable domain, filled in from reference TRBV7-2 and TRBJ2-1, reads GAGVSQSPSNKVTEKGKDVELRCDPISGHTALYWYRQSLGQGLEFLIYFQGNSAPDKSGLPSDRFSAERTGGSVSTLTIQRTQQEDSAVYLCASSPRRTGSWGEQFFGPGTRLTVL.

The J gene is TRBJ2-7, the V gene TRBV6-5, with 8 bases that match TRBD1. The CDR3 spans 13 residues. The germline gives CDR1 MNHEY, CDR2 SVGAGI. V was pared by 6 bases and J by 7 bases, with 8 bases of the junction left unmatched. CDR3 region: CASSPPGGREQYF. The CDR3 bases are TGTGCCAGCAGCCCCCCAGGGGGCCGTGAGCAGTACTTC.

The table lists this clone with a few counts. The chain couples TRBV5-1 to TRBJ2-1, with 12 positions matching TRBD2. V shed 4 bases, J shed 10 bases, and the junction held 6 bases outside the gene matches. CDR1 and CDR2 from the germline V gene are SGHRS and YFSETQ. CDR3 length: 14 amino acids. The CDR3 sequence is CASSATSGSSEQFF. The CDR3 region has the DNA TGCGCCAGCAGCGCGACTAGCGGGAGTTCCGAGCAGTTCTTC.

CDR3: CASGPGFGSGANVLTF. CDR3 sequence (DNA): TGTGCCAGCGGACCCGGATTTGGCTCTGGGGCCAACGTCCTGACTTTC. The genes are TRBV27 and TRBJ2-6, with unresolved D. Trimming stripped 8 bases from V and 0 bases from J, with 14 bases between. Per germline, CDR1 MNHEY and CDR2 SMNVEV (reference sequence). CDR3 size: 16 residues.

The chain carries TRBV5-5 and TRBJ2-5; 9 bases line up with TRBD2. The CDR3 contains 16 residues. The V gene's germline CDR1 is SGHKS and CDR2 YYEKEE (reference sequence). V was clipped by 2 bases and J by 2 bases; unmatched bases: 7. The CDR3 loop reads CASSLLAGVRQETQYF. CDR3 nucleotides: TGTGCCAGCAGCTTATTAGCGGGAGTAAGGCAAGAGACCCAGTACTTC.

Notes on this clone: Compared with germline, one end of the junction differs, possibly owing to a read error. The chain employs TRBV4-3 and TRBJ2-5; the match to TRBD2 covers 13 bases. Looked up from germline, CDR1 is LGHNA and CDR2 is YSLEER. The CDR3 runs to 14 residues. The CDR3 nucleotides are TGCGCCAGCAGCCTCGACCCGACTAGCGGGGGGCAAAACTTC. Amino acid sequence: CASSLDPTSGGQNF.

V usage is TRBV6-1 and J usage is TRBJ2-7, with D uncertain. The CDR3 runs 17 residues. CDR1 is MNHNS, CDR2 SASEGT, per germline. Between the trimmed V and J ends, which lost 3 bases and 4 bases, there was a span of 22 bases. The CDR3 nucleotides read TGTGCCAGCAGTGATACCTTTAGGAACCACCTAAAGTACGAGCAGTACTTC. It codes for CASSDTFRNHLKYEQYF.

This sequence joins TRBV28 and TRBJ2-1, with TRBD1 matching 9 bases. CDR3 length: 14 amino acids. CDR1 and CDR2 from the germline V gene are MDHEN and SYDVKM. V shed 11 bases and J 0 bases; nucleotides not matched to a gene: 5. The CDR3 nucleotides read TGTGCCGCCTTGACAGGGGGCTCCTACAATGAGCAGTTCTTC. It specifies CAALTGGSYNEQFF.

In its sample, this clone was seen a few times. V usage is TRBV19 and J usage is TRBJ2-5; 7 nucleotides agree with TRBD1. This CDR3 spans 13 amino acids. Germline V gene sequence: CDR1 LNHDA, CDR2 SQIVND (reference sequence). With V trimmed by 7 bases and J by 5 bases, 7 bases remained unmatched. The CDR3 coding sequence is TGTGCCAGTAACCCACGCAGGGGGGAGACCCAGTACTTC. It codes for CASNPRRGETQYF.

The chain has TRBV6-1 and TRBJ2-7, with TRBD1 matching 10 bases. This CDR3 comprises 15 residues. Germline assignment: CDR1 MNHNS and CDR2 SASEGT. Trimming took 3 bases from V and 3 from J; bases not matched to a gene: 5. The CDR3 here is CASSDPGQGYYEQYF. CDR3 DNA sequence: TGTGCCAGCAGTGATCCGGGACAGGGGTACTACGAGCAGTACTTC.

The rearrangement links TRBV5-5 to TRBJ2-7; 8 bases fit TRBD2. This CDR3 has 18 amino acids. After removal of 4 bases from V and 1 base from J, the junction contained 16 bases not matched to a gene. Germline-derived CDR1 and CDR2 are SGHKS and YYEKEE (reference sequence). The CDR3 region is CASSPPGREGLGSYEQYF. CDR3 DNA sequence: TGTGCCAGCAGCCCCCCGGGACGGGAGGGGTTAGGGTCCTACGAGCAGTACTTC.

This sequence joins TRBV5-1 and TRBJ2-5; D might be TRBD1 (5 bases). Germline V gene lookup returns CDR1 SGHRS and CDR2 YFSETQ. The V end lost 4 bases, the J end lost 5 bases, and 12 bases lay between the germline ends. The CDR3 has 13 amino acids. The CDR3 reads CASSPQGLETQYF. The DNA of the CDR3 is TGCGCCAGCAGCCCGCAGGGTCTTGAGACCCAGTACTTC.